The clone carrying this TCR beta chain was observed a handful of times. Its antigen is not known. Between the trimmed V and J ends, which lost 7 bases and 9 bases, there was a span of 16 bases. The V gene's germline CDR1 is SNHLY and CDR2 FYNNEI. The CDR3 runs 12 residues. This record belongs to a study of shared clonotypes between healthy human individuals. The study, taken as a whole, reports: Apart from blood, nothing was sampled; tissue repertoires likely differ.

Genomic DNA from each subset was divided evenly over several immunoSEQ plates. This table comes from immunoSEQ multiplex PCR, and its TCRdb copy is limited to in-frame clones, with some not included. The data show 600,000 to 700,000 clones, with approximately 73% seen just once and 1.5% to 2% held by the top ten. This receptor was taken from a woman aged 25 to 39 in good health. The chain recombines TRBV2 with TRBJ2-7; D unclear. The sequenced material came from memory CD4+ T cells sorted from blood. Subset given: CD45RA-negative fraction. CDR3 in DNA: TGTGCCAGCACCATGGGTCCCTCGGGGCAGTACTTC. Its protein is CASTMGPSGQYF. The full variable domain, in which reference TRBV2 and TRBJ2-7 provide the parts outside the CDR3, is EPEVTQTPSHQVTQMGQEVILRCVPISNHLYFYWYRQILGQKVEFLVSFYNNEISEKSEIFDDQFSVERPDGSNFTLKIRSTKLEDSAMYFCASTMGPSGQYFGPGTRLTVT.